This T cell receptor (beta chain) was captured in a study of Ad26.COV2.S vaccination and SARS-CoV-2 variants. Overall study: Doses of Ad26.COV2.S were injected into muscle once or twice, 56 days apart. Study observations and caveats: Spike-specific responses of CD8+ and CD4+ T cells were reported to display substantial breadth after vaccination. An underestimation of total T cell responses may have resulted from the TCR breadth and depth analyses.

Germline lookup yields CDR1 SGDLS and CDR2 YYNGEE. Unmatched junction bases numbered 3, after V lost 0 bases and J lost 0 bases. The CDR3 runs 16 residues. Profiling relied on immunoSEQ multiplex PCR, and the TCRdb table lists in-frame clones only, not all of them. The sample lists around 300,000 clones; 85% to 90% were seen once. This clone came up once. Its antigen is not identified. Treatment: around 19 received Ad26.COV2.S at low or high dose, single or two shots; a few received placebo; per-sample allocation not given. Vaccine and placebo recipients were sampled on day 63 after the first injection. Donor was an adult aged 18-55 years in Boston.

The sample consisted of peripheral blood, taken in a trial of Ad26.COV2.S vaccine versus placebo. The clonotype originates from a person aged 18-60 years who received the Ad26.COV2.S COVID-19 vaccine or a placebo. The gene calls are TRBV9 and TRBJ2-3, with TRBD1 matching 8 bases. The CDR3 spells CASSVGQGSSTDTQYF. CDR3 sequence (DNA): TGTGCCAGCAGCGTAGGACAGGGGTCAAGCACAGATACGCAGTATTTT.